This record covers a single T cell receptor beta chain. This clonotype was detected only a few times. This clone's antigen is unknown. Per-base qualities were not stored, and no clone one base away is much larger. Libraries came from 5' RACE. The listed sequencing device is Illumina HiSeq 2000. A universal primer binding site was introduced by template switching, and a unique molecular identifier was present in the final cDNA, enabling accurate counting of TCR cDNA molecules. First-strand cDNA for TCR alpha and beta chains was synthesized from specific primers in the conserved constant-segment region. To control for contamination, every cDNA library carried two barcodes: a SMART-Mk sample barcode plus Illumina barcodes. TruSeq adapter sequences and Illumina sample barcodes were added in two successive PCR steps. The TCR alpha and beta cDNA libraries were sequenced on the Illumina HiSeq platform using custom primers. On the authors' methods: MiGEC was used to process raw reads and extract unique molecular identifiers, and MiXCR was used to find CDR3 positions. For each individual, recombination models were inferred using an EM algorithm with the repgenHMM and IGoR tools. Shared clonotypes were analyzed with the tcR package in R, and sharing was normalized by the product of cloneset sizes. To study raw recombination without the effects of thymic and clonal selection, out-of-frame nonproductive sequences were analyzed. TCRdb handled the public reads itself, with Q25 trimming in fastp and clone calling in MiXCR, and kept productive beta chains. Here each entry gathers all rows of one CDR3 protein and keeps the most common genes and DNA. The V and J calls were determined by TCRdb, not by the authors. The sample includes about 920,000 distinct CDR3 sequences, with around an eighth observed a single time. The ten largest clones capture 1.5% to 2% of the sample.

This specimen comes from a study of identical twins (dated by TCRdb to the mid-2010s). For the study in its entirety: The study deep-sequenced TCR alpha and beta repertoires from monozygotic twins, unrelated adults of various ages and cord blood to test whether fetal clonotypes persist. To rule out contamination, the twin experiments were replicated at different times with different library preparation protocols.

The CDR3, cysteine through phenylalanine, is 15 amino acids long. Only the CDR3 region is kept as DNA, spanning 45 bases read in frame from base 1. The germline V gene supplies CDR1 MGHDK and CDR2 SYGVNS. Compared with germline, V lacks 4 bases and J lacks 3 bases; bases without a gene match: 8. The study at large found these results: Conclusions relied on cross-sectional statistical analysis, since the same donors could not be followed over many years. In monozygotic twins, recombination models systematically underestimated out-of-frame TCR alpha sharing, but the models matched the sharing seen between unrelated individuals. Zero-insertion analyses could be partly confounded by invariant T cells such as MAIT and iNKT, although diverse VJ usage argued against such confounding for most clonotypes. Compared with coincidental sharing between unrelated individuals, an excess of low generation-probability sequences was observed among out-of-frame TCR alpha sequences shared between twins. The excess sharing between twins in beta out-of-frame sequences was weaker because fewer shared sequences reduced the signal-to-noise ratio. Abundant cord blood beta clonotypes carried fewer insertions; young adult naive repertoires showed a weaker similar trend, while memory repertoires showed none.

All donors were healthy Caucasians. Three pairs of female monozygotic twins, all aged 18 to 29 years, made up the twin cohort. RNA for TCR libraries was isolated from peripheral blood mononuclear cells. These data were also filed under a second study, of yellow fever vaccine responses in identical twins. The second study reports: The authors reported that the T cell response to vaccination in identical twins appeared partly convergent and partly personalized. In identical twins, the study followed T cell clones that responded to the vaccine with precision.

The sequence derives from a young woman in good health. The chain is made from TRBV25-1 and TRBJ2-5, and 7 bases in between align with TRBD1. Sequencing was performed on PBMCs. CDR3 reads: CASSALQGREETQYF. The DNA reads TGTGCCAGCAGTGCCTTACAGGGGCGCGAAGAGACCCAGTACTTC.